Following are 30 T cell receptor beta chains from one sample sequenced in a study of cytomegalovirus exposure and HLA in healthy donors. Both 60 Vbeta primers and 13 Jbeta primers went into the PCR. Sequenced by immunoSEQ multiplex PCR; TCRdb stores in-frame clones only, minus some. Among under 200,000 clones listed, approximately 88% were seen once. The specimen was PBMCs. The receptor set was obtained from a boy between 2 and 10 years old in good health and CMV-seronegative.

This chain connects TRBV4-2 to TRBJ2-5, with 9 bases fitting TRBD2. The DNA matches TRBJ2-7 better at its end, which makes the J call doubtful. The CDR3 has 16 residues. Germline V gene lookup returns CDR1 LGHNA and CDR2 YNFKEQ. The CDR3 nucleotides read TGTGCCAGCAGCCATCTCTCTAGCGGGAAATCCTACGAGCAGTACTTC. This gives the protein CASSHLSSGKSYEQYF.

V is TRBV5-6 and J is TRBJ2-7; 8 positions match TRBD2. J lost 3 bases, V lost 4 bases, and 3 bases had no gene match. CDR1 is SGHDT, CDR2 YYEEEE, per germline. There are 13 residues in the CDR3. The CDR3 loop is CASSRGLGYEQYF. The CDR3 coding sequence is TGTGCCAGCAGCCGGGGACTAGGCTACGAGCAGTACTTC.

This clone was recorded a few times. J is TRBJ2-3 and V is TRBV14, with D possibly matching TRBD1 (5 bases). The CDR3 totals 15 residues. CDR1 and CDR2 (germline): SGHDN, FVKESK. Trimming removed 2 bases from V and 9 bases from J, with 18 bases in between. CDR3 bases: TGTGCCAGCAGCCAAAGGTGGGCCCAGGGTTTCACGCAGTATTTT. It encodes CASSQRWAQGFTQYF.

Concerning this clone: Its ends do not fully match the called genes, so a read error is possible. The sample contains more than one DNA sequence encoding this CDR3. This rearrangement joins TRBV18 to TRBJ1-2; 7 bases align to TRBD1. Germline assignment: CDR1 KGHSH and CDR2 LQKENI. The CDR3 has 15 residues. The CDR3 loop reads CASRRSSQGNYGYTF. DNA for the CDR3: TGTGCCAGCCGCCGGAGCTCACAGGGGAACTATGGCTATACCTTC. Full variable domain (remainder filled in from reference TRBV18 and TRBJ1-2): NAGVMQNPRHLVRRRGQEARLRCSPMKGHSHVYWYRQLPEEGLKFMVYLQKENIIDESGMPKERFSAEFPKEGPSILRIQQVVRGDSAAYFCASRRSSQGNYGYTFGSGTRLTVV.

V is TRBV27 and J is TRBJ2-5; TRBD2 agrees at 8 bases. Gene TRBJ2-7 matches the end of the DNA better, so the J call may be wrong. This CDR3 contains 14 residues. CDR1 is MNHEY and CDR2 is SMNVEV in the germline V gene (reference sequence). This CDR3 is CASSVTSGSYEQYF. The CDR3 nucleotides read TGTGCCAGCAGTGTCACTAGCGGATCCTACGAGCAGTACTTC.

The chain uses TRBV11-2 and TRBJ2-7; TRBD2 matches 7 bases. V lost 8 bases, J lost 5 bases, and 12 bases stayed unmatched. CDR3 length equals 14 residues. Germline V gene data show CDR1 as SGHAT and CDR2 as FQNNGV. CDR3 in amino acids: CASVLGRASNEQYF. DNA for the CDR3: TGTGCCAGCGTTTTGGGGAGGGCCTCAAACGAGCAGTACTTC.

The J gene is TRBJ1-2, the V gene TRBV21-1. TRBV21-1 is an annotated pseudogene. This CDR3 is built from 14 residues. The CDR3 spells CASSPTGQLHGYTF. The CDR3 coding sequence is TGTGCCAGCAGCCCTACGGGTCAGCTTCATGGCTACACCTTC.

This sequence joins TRBV6-5 and TRBJ2-7; 8 bases match TRBD1. Germline V lookup: CDR1 MNHEY, CDR2 SVGAGI. J was trimmed by 0 bases and V by 4 bases; bases with no gene match: 8. This CDR3 spans 16 amino acids. CDR3 in amino acids: CASSSPPGTGSYEQYF. CDR3 bases: TGTGCCAGCAGTTCCCCTCCCGGGACAGGCTCCTACGAGCAGTACTTC.

V is TRBV7-2 and J is TRBJ2-1; D perhaps matches TRBD2 (6 bases). The CDR3 spans 16 residues. Germline V gene data show CDR1 as SGHTA and CDR2 as FQGNSA. V was trimmed by 2 bases and J by 7 bases, leaving 18 bases between them. This CDR3 reads CASSLRRGGRLNEQFF. CDR3 coding DNA: TGTGCCAGCAGCTTAAGGCGGGGCGGGCGCCTAAATGAGCAGTTCTTC. Full variable domain (remainder filled in from reference TRBV7-2 and TRBJ2-1): GAGVSQSPSNKVTEKGKDVELRCDPISGHTALYWYRQSLGQGLEFLIYFQGNSAPDKSGLPSDRFSAERTGGSVSTLTIQRTQQEDSAVYLCASSLRRGGRLNEQFFGPGTRLTVL.

With regard to this clone: Other DNA sequences in the same sample also yield this CDR3. The chain recombines TRBV5-1 with TRBJ2-3; D is undetermined. Trimming removed 0 bases at V and 1 base at J, with 3 bases between. The CDR3 spans 13 residues. CDR1 and CDR2 from the germline V gene are SGHRS and YFSETQ. This CDR3 is CASSLAGTDTQYF. The CDR3 DNA reads as TGCGCCAGCAGCTTGGCAGGCACAGATACGCAGTATTTT.

CDR3 coding DNA: TGCGCCAGCAGCTTGAGAGGGAGGGCCACCGGGGAGCTGTTTTTT. This codes for CASSLRGRATGELFF. The gene calls are TRBV5-1 and TRBJ2-2; TRBD2 agrees at 7 bases. The germline V gene encodes CDR1 SGHRS and CDR2 YFSETQ. After removal of 1 base from V and 4 bases from J, the junction contained 4 bases not matched to a gene. CDR3 length: 15 amino acids.

The J gene is TRBJ2-1, the V gene TRBV5-6; possibly TRBD1 for D (6 bases). V lost 3 bases to trimming and J lost 4 bases, with 17 bases between them. Germline CDR1 is SGHDT and CDR2 is YYEEEE. The CDR3 totals 16 residues. CDR3: CASSSSGDIGYNEQFF. CDR3 bases: TGTGCCAGCAGCTCCTCCGGGGACATAGGGTACAATGAGCAGTTCTTC.

The genes are TRBV28 and TRBJ1-5; TRBD1 might be the D (6 bases). The germline V gene encodes CDR1 MDHEN and CDR2 SYDVKM. V was clipped by 5 bases and J by 1 base, with 12 bases between them. The CDR3 is 15 residues long. CDR3 loop: CASSPGARSNQPQHF. CDR3 coding DNA: TGTGCCAGCAGTCCAGGGGCAAGGAGCAATCAGCCCCAGCATTTT.

A few counts support this clone. V and J are TRBV6-1 and TRBJ1-5; D perhaps matches TRBD1 (5 bases). The CDR3 covers 13 residues. The V gene lost 8 bases and the J gene lost 4 bases, with 12 bases spanning the gap. CDR1 MNHNS and CDR2 SASEGT come from the germline V gene. The CDR3 region has the DNA TGTGCCAGCGTCTACGGGGGGAATCAGCCCCAGCATTTT. As protein: CASVYGGNQPQHF.

This clone appeared a few times. This CDR3 reads CASNFGGPTTYEQYF. CDR3 nucleotides: TGTGCCAGCAATTTCGGAGGTCCTACAACCTACGAGCAGTACTTC. The V gene is TRBV2, the J gene TRBJ2-5; possible D gene TRBD2, 5 bases. TRBJ2-7 matches the DNA end more closely, so the J call is doubtful. The CDR3 has 15 residues. In germline, CDR1 is SNHLY, CDR2 FYNNEI.

As concerns this clone: This CDR3 is also generated by other DNA sequences in the sample. The V gene is TRBV6-1, the J gene TRBJ2-7; D is unclear. The CDR3 spans 14 residues. V dropped 4 bases and J dropped 3 bases, with 13 bases sitting between them. Germline V lookup: CDR1 MNHNS, CDR2 SASEGT. This chain's CDR3 is CASSAWSPHYEQYF. Written as DNA, the CDR3 is TGTGCCAGCAGTGCCTGGAGCCCCCACTACGAGCAGTACTTC.

The chain uses TRBV13 and TRBJ2-7; TRBD2 matches at 11 bases. Looked up from germline, CDR1 is PRHDT and CDR2 is FYEKMQ (reference sequence). Unmatched junction bases numbered 10, after V lost 5 bases and J lost 7 bases. The CDR3 has 15 residues. CDR3 nucleotides: TGTGCCAGCAGCCAAGGGACTAGCGGCACTGCGGAGCAGTACTTC. It encodes CASSQGTSGTAEQYF.

The rearrangement joins TRBV7-9 to TRBJ2-7, with 7 nucleotides matching TRBD1. There are 14 residues in the CDR3. Germline values: CDR1 SEHNR, CDR2 FQNEAQ (reference sequence). Trimming cost V 1 base and J 3 bases; bases outside gene matches: 3. CDR3 DNA: TGTGCCAGCAGCTTAGGGGACAGATACTACGAGCAGTACTTC. Amino acids: CASSLGDRYYEQYF.

Comments on this clone: Compared with germline, one end of the junction differs, possibly owing to a read error. This chain links TRBV10-1 with TRBJ2-7; maybe TRBD2 (5 bases). Germline-derived CDR1 and CDR2 are WNHNN and SYGVQD (reference sequence). This CDR3 has 13 residues. CDR3 sequence reads: CASSTGISYEQCF. CDR3 coding DNA: TGCGCCAGCAGTACGGGGATCTCCTACGAGCAGTGCTTC.

The rearrangement links TRBV19 to TRBJ1-5, with 7 bases aligning to TRBD1. Germline CDR1 is LNHDA and CDR2 is SQIVND (reference sequence). The CDR3 totals 13 residues. V dropped 8 bases and J dropped 5; count of bases not matched to a gene: 6. The CDR3 loop is CASRDRAHQPQHF. As DNA, the CDR3 is TGTGCCAGTCGTGACAGGGCGCATCAGCCCCAGCATTTT. Based on the CDR3 plus reference TRBV19 and TRBJ1-5, the full variable domain is DGGITQSPKYLFRKEGQNVTLSCEQNLNHDAMYWYRQDPGQGLRLIYYSQIVNDFQKGDIAEGYSVSREKKESFPLTVTSAQKNPTAFYLCASRDRAHQPQHFGDGTRLSIL.

This sequence joins TRBV13 and TRBJ2-7; 7 nucleotides match TRBD2. Germline V lookup: CDR1 PRHDT, CDR2 FYEKMQ (reference sequence). This CDR3 has 14 amino acids. V dropped 5 bases and J dropped 0; count of bases not matched to a gene: 4. The CDR3 region has the DNA TGTGCCAGCAGCCTCGGGACTACCTCCTACGAGCAGTACTTC. This sequence encodes CASSLGTTSYEQYF.

The chain joins TRBV6-6 to TRBJ2-7; 7 bases map to TRBD2. Germline CDR1 is MNHNY and CDR2 is SVGAGI (reference sequence). The CDR3 loop spans 14 amino acids. Trimming cost V 0 bases and J 6 bases; bases outside gene matches: 5. The CDR3 DNA sequence: TGTGCCAGCAGTTACTCGACTAGCCGGGCCGAGCAGTACTTC. The encoded protein is CASSYSTSRAEQYF.

This clone was picked up one time. This chain joins TRBV7-2 and TRBJ2-3; TRBD1 might be the D (6 bases). V was trimmed by 5 bases and J by 6 bases, leaving 12 bases between them. CDR1 SGHTA and CDR2 FQGNSA come from the germline V gene. This CDR3 contains 13 residues. Here the CDR3 reads CASSPAGVDTQYF. The CDR3 coding sequence is TGTGCCAGCAGCCCGGCAGGGGTTGATACGCAGTATTTT.

The chain is built from TRBV10-2 and TRBJ1-4; a possible D gene is TRBD1 (6 bases). The germline V gene has CDR1 WSHSY and CDR2 SAAADI. V was cut by 7 bases and J by 5 bases, with 8 bases left in between. The CDR3 loop spans 12 amino acids. The CDR3, as DNA: TGCGCCAGCACCACAGGGAATGAAAAACTGTTTTTT. Protein product: CASTTGNEKLFF.

This clone was seen only a few times. The V gene is TRBV5-1, the J gene TRBJ1-1; the match to TRBD1 covers 7 bases. CDR1 and CDR2 from the germline V gene are SGHRS and YFSETQ. Trimming removed 0 bases from V and 5 bases from J; junction bases left unmatched: 7. The CDR3 sequence is 15 residues long. The chain's CDR3 is CASSLGDRTTTEAFF. For the CDR3, the DNA is TGCGCCAGCAGCTTGGGGGACAGAACAACGACTGAAGCTTTCTTT.

This clone was detected a few times. V gene TRBV6-1 combines with J gene TRBJ1-4; D remains unclear. The CDR3 sequence is 13 residues long. The germline CDR1 and CDR2 sequences are MNHNS and SASEGT. Trimming took 7 bases from V and 8 from J, leaving 14 bases between them. For the CDR3, the DNA is TGTGCCAGCATTGGATCGGAGGAAGAAAAACTGTTTTTT. Translated, it gives CASIGSEEEKLFF.

This clone is a singleton in its sample. This rearrangement joins TRBV2 to TRBJ1-5; possible D gene TRBD1, 6 bases. Germline V gene data show CDR1 as SNHLY and CDR2 as FYNNEI. There are 15 residues in the CDR3. V lost 11 bases and J lost 1, with 18 bases in between. DNA of the CDR3: TGTGCCCTAGGGCAGGGGATGGGGAGCAATCAGCCCCAGCATTTT. Its protein is CALGQGMGSNQPQHF.

The chain links TRBV5-4 to TRBJ2-5; 8 bases agree with TRBD1. The V and J ends lost 4 bases and 4 bases, in that order; junction bases with no gene match: 6. Germline V gives CDR1 SGHNT, CDR2 YYREEE (reference sequence). There are 14 residues in the CDR3. Here the CDR3 reads CASSTRQGLETQYF. The CDR3 DNA reads TGTGCCAGCAGCACGCGACAGGGGTTAGAGACCCAGTACTTC.

This rearrangement joins TRBV6-1 to TRBJ2-3, with a weak D call TRBD1 (5 bases). The CDR3 sequence is 14 residues long. Germline values: CDR1 MNHNS, CDR2 SASEGT. The germline V and J ends were trimmed by 3 bases and 3 bases, with 10 bases remaining between them. The CDR3 nucleotides read TGTGCCAGCAGTGATGGGGCCTCGACAGATACGCAGTATTTT. Translating gives CASSDGASTDTQYF.

V gene TRBV5-6 combines with J gene TRBJ2-5, with TRBD2 matching 7 bases. Germline CDR1 reads SGHDT; CDR2 reads YYEEEE. The CDR3 contains 15 residues. V lost 3 bases and J lost 5; bases outside the gene matches: 10. The CDR3 coding sequence is TGTGCCAGCAGCTGGGTTGGAGCGGGAAAGGAGACCCAGTACTTC. Protein: CASSWVGAGKETQYF. Based on the CDR3 plus reference TRBV5-6 and TRBJ2-5, the full variable domain is DAGVTQSPTHLIKTRGQQVTLRCSPKSGHDTVSWYQQALGQGPQFIFQYYEEEERQRGNFPDRFSGHQFPNYSSELNVNALLLGDSALYLCASSWVGAGKETQYFGPGTRLLVL.